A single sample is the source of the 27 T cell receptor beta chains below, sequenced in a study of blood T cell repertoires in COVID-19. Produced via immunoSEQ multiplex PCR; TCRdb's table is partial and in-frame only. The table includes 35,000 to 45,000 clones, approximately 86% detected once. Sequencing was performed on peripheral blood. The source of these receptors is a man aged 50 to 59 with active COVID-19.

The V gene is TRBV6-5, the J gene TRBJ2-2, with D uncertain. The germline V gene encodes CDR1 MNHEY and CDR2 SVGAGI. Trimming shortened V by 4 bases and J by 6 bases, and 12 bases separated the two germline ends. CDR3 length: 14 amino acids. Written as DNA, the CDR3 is TGTGCCAGCAGTTTAACCTTAGCTGCCGGGGAGCTGTTTTTT. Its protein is CASSLTLAAGELFF.

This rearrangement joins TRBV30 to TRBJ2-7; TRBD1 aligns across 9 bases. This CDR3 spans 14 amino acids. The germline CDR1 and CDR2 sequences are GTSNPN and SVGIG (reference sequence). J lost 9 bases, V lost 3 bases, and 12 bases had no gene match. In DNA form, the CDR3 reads TGTGCCTGGAGGATCCGGGACAGGGATATAGGGCAGTACTTC. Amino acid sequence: CAWRIRDRDIGQYF.

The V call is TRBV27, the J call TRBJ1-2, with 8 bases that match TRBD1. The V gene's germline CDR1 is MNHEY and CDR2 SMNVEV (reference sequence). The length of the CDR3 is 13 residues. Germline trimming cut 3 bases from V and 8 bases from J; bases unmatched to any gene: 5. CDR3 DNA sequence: TGTGCCAGCAGTTTCTGGACAGGGAACGGCTACACCTTC. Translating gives CASSFWTGNGYTF.

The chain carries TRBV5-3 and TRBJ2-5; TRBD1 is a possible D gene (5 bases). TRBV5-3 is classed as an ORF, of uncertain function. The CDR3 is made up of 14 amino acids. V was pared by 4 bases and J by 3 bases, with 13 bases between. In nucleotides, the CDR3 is TGTGCCAGAAGCCGCAGGGTTTGGAAAGAGACCCAGTACTTC. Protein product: CARSRRVWKETQYF.

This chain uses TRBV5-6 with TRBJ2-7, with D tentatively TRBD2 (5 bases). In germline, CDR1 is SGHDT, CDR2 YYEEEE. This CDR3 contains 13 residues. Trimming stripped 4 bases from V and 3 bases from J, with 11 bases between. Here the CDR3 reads CASSSGRFYEQYF. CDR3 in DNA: TGTGCCAGCAGCAGCGGACGGTTCTACGAGCAGTACTTC.

The CDR3 DNA sequence: TGTGCCAGCAGCCGCTTTGGGGGCACTGACACCATATATTTT. Amino acids: CASSRFGGTDTIYF. This rearrangement joins TRBV9 to TRBJ1-3; D might be TRBD1 (6 bases). CDR1 and CDR2 (germline): SGDLS, YYNGEE. The CDR3 sequence is 14 residues long. V shed 4 bases and J shed 8 bases, with 16 bases lying between them.

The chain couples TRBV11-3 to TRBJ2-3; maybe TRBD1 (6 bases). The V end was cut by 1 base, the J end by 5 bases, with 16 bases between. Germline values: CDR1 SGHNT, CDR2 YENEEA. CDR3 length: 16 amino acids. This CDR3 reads CASSLGWGPSGDTQYF. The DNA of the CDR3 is TGTGCCAGCAGCTTAGGGTGGGGGCCTTCAGGAGATACGCAGTATTTT.

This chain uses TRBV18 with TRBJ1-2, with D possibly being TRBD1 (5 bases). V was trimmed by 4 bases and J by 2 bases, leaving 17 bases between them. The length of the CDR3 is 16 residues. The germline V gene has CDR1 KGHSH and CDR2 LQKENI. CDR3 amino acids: CASSLGTRAVNYGYTF. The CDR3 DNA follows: TGTGCCAGCTCACTGGGTACCAGGGCCGTCAACTATGGCTACACCTTC.

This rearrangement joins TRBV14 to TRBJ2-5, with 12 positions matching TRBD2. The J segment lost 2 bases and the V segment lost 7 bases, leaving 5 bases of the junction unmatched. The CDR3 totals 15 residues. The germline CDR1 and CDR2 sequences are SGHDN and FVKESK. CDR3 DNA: TGTGCCAGCACAGAAGGACTAGCGGGACAAGAGACCCAGTACTTC. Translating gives CASTEGLAGQETQYF.

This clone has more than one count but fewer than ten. This CDR3 is CASGLALQGGQETQYF. CDR3 nucleotides: TGTGCTAGTGGTTTAGCCCTCCAGGGAGGCCAAGAGACCCAGTACTTC. The chain joins TRBV12-5 to TRBJ2-5; D is possibly TRBD2 (6 bases). V lost 3 bases and J lost 1, with 15 bases in between. Germline V CDR1 and CDR2: LGHNT, FRNRAP. This CDR3 has 16 amino acids. The variable domain in full, with the rest retrieved from reference TRBV12-5 and TRBJ2-5, is DARVTQTPRHKVTEMGQEVTMRCQPILGHNTVFWYRQTMMQGLELLAYFRNRAPLDDSGMPKDRFSAEMPDATLATLKIQPSEPRDSAVYFCASGLALQGGQETQYFGPGTRLLVL.

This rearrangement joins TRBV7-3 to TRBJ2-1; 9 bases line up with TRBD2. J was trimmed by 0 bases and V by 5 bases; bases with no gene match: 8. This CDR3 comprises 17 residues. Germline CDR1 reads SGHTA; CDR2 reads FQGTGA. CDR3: CASSPEGRGGSYNEQFF. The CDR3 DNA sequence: TGTGCCAGCAGCCCCGAGGGGCGGGGGGGCTCCTACAATGAGCAGTTCTTC.

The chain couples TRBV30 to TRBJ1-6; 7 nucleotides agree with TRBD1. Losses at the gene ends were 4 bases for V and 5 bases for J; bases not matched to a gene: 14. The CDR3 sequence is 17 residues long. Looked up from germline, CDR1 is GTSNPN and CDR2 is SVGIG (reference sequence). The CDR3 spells CAWNKRQTGLDNSPLHF. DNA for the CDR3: TGTGCCTGGAACAAACGCCAGACAGGGCTGGATAATTCACCCCTCCACTTT.

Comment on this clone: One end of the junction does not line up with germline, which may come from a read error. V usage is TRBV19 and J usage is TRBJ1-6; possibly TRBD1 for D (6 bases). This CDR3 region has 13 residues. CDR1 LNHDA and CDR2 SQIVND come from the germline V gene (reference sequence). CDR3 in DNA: TGTGCCGGTAGTGCAGGGGATAATTCACCCCTCCACTTT. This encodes CAGSAGDNSPLHF.

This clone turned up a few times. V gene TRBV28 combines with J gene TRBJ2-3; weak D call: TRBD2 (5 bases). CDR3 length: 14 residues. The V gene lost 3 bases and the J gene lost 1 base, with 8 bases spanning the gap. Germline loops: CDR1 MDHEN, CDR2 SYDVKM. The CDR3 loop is CASSFLAGTDTQYF. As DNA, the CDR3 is TGTGCCAGCAGTTTCCTAGCTGGCACAGATACGCAGTATTTT.

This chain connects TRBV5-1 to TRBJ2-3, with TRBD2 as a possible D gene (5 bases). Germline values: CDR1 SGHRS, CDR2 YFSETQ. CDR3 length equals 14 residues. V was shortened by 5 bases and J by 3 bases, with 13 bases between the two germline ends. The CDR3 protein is CASRTGDATDTQYF. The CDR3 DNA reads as TGCGCCAGCAGGACCGGGGATGCTACAGATACGCAGTATTTT.

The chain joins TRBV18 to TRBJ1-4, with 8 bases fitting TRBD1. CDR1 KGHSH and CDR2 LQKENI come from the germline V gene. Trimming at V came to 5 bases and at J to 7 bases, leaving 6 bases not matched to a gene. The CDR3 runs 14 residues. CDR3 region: CASSATGGGEKLFF. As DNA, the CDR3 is TGTGCCAGCTCAGCTACAGGGGGAGGTGAAAAACTGTTTTTT.

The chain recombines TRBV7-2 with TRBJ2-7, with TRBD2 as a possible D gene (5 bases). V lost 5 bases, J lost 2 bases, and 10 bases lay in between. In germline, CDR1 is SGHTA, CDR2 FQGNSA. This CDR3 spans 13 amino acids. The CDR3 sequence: CASSPGFPYEQYF. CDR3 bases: TGTGCCAGCAGCCCGGGGTTCCCCTACGAGCAGTACTTC.

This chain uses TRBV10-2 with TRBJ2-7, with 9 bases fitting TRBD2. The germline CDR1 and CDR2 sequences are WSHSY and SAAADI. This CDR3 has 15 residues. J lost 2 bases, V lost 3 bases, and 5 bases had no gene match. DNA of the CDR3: TGCGCCAGCAGTGACCCCGGGACTAGCACCTACGAGCAGTACTTC. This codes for CASSDPGTSTYEQYF.

CDR3 region: CASSQDLNSPYEQYF. The CDR3 DNA reads TGTGCCAGCAGCCAAGATTTGAACTCCCCCTACGAGCAGTACTTC. The chain links TRBV4-2 to TRBJ2-7; D unresolved. The CDR3 is 15 residues long. Between the trimmed V and J ends, which lost 0 bases and 2 bases, there was a span of 11 bases. Germline V gene lookup returns CDR1 LGHNA and CDR2 YNFKEQ.

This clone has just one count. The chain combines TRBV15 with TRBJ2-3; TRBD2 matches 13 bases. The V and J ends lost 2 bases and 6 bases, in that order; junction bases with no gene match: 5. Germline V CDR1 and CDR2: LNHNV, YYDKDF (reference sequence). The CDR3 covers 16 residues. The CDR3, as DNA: TGTGCCACCAGCAGAAGGACTAGCGGGAGTCCGGATACGCAGTATTTT. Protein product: CATSRRTSGSPDTQYF.

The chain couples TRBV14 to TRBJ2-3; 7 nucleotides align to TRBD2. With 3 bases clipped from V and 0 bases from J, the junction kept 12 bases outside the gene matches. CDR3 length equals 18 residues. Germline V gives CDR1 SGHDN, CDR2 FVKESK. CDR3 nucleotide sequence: TGTGCCAGCAGCCATCCCGACCGCGGGAGATATAGCACAGATACGCAGTATTTT. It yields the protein CASSHPDRGRYSTDTQYF.

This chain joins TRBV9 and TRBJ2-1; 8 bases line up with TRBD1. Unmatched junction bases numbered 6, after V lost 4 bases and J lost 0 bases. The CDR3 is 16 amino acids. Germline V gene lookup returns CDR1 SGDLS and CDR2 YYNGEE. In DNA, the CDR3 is TGTGCCAGCAGCTCCAGGGGGCAGGTCTCCTACAATGAGCAGTTCTTC. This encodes CASSSRGQVSYNEQFF.

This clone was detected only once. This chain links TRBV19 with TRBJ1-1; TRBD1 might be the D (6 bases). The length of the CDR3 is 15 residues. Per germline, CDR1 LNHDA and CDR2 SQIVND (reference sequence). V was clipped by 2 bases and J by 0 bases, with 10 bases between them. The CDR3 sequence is CASSIQGSMNTEAFF. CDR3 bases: TGTGCCAGTAGTATACAGGGGTCCATGAACACTGAAGCTTTCTTT.

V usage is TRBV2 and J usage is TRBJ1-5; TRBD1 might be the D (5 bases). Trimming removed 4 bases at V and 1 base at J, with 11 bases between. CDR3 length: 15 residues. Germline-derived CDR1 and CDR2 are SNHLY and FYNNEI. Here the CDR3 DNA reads TGTGCCAGCAGTGCCCAGGGTTTGAGCAATCAGCCCCAGCATTTT. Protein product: CASSAQGLSNQPQHF.

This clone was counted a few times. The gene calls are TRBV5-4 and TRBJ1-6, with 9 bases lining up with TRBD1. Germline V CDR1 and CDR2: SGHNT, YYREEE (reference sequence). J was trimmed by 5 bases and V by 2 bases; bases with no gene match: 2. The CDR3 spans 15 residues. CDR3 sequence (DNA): TGTGCCAGCAGCTTTCGACAGGGGGATAATTCACCCCTCCACTTT. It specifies CASSFRQGDNSPLHF.

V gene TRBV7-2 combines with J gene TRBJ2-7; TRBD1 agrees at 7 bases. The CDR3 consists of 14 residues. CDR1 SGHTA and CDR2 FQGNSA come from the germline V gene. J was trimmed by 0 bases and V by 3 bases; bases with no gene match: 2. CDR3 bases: TGTGCCAGCAGCTTGGACAGGAGCTCCTACGAGCAGTACTTC. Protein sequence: CASSLDRSSYEQYF.

The CDR3 loop is CASSLVGLAGKEQYF. CDR3 coding DNA: TGTGCCAGCAGCTTAGTTGGACTAGCGGGAAAGGAGCAGTATTTT. The chain recombines TRBV7-6 with TRBJ2-3, with 12 bases fitting TRBD2. The J segment lost 11 bases and the V segment lost 1 base, leaving 7 bases of the junction unmatched. The germline CDR1 and CDR2 sequences are SGHVS and FNYEAQ. The CDR3 runs to 15 residues.